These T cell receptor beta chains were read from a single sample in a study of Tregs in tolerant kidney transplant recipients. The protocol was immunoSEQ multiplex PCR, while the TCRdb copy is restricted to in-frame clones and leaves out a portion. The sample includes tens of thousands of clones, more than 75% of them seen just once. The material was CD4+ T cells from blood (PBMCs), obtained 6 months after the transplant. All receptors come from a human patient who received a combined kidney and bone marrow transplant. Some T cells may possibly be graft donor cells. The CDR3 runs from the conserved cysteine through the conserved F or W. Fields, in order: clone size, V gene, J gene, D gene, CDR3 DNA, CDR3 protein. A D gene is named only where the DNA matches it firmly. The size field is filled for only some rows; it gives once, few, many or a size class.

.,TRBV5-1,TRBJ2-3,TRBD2,TGCGCCAGCAGCGGACGCCTCGGGGGGGCAGATACGCAGTATTTT,CASSGRLGGADTQYF
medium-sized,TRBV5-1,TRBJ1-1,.,TGCGCCAGCAGCCTAAAACCTCCAGGGGATACTGAAGCTTTCTTT,CASSLKPPGDTEAFF
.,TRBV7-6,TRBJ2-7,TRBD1,TGTGCCAGCAGCTTAGGGACAGGGTCCGAGCAGTACTTC,CASSLGTGSEQYF
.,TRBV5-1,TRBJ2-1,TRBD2,TGCGCCAGCAGCTTCGGACTAGCGTCCTACAATGAGCAGTTCTTC,CASSFGLASYNEQFF
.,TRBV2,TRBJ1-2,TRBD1,TGTGCCAGCAACTTCTACAGACAGGGGGCGCGGGGCTACACCTTC,CASNFYRQGARGYTF
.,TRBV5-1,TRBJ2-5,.,TGCGCCAGCAGCAAGCTTCAAGAGACCCAGTACTTC,CASSKLQETQYF
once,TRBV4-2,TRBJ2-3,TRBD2,TGTGCCAGCAGCCAAGACCGACTAGCAATGGATACGCAGTATTTT,CASSQDRLAMDTQYF
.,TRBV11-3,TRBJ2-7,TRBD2,TGTGCCAGCAGCGCAGGACTAGCGGGAGCCGCATACGAGCAGTACTTC,CASSAGLAGAAYEQYF
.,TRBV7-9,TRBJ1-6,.,TGTGCCAGCAGCTTAGACATTGGTTCACCCCTCCACTTT,CASSLDIGSPLHF
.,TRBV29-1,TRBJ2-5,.,TGCAGCGTTAGCACCGCCGCCGGGGAGACCCAGTACTTC,CSVSTAAGETQYF